Below, 27 T cell receptor beta chains from the same sample are listed, as sequenced in a study of blood T cell repertoires in COVID-19. This table comes from immunoSEQ multiplex PCR, and its TCRdb copy is limited to in-frame clones, with some not included. The sample includes approximately 100,000 clones, 70% to 90% of them seen just once. The sample taken for sequencing was PBMCs or T cells enriched from blood (not recorded which). The receptors shown here come from a woman in her 50s who had recovered from COVID-19.

This clone appeared a single time. CDR3: CASSPWTGGNEAFF. For the CDR3, the DNA is TGTGCCAGCAGCCCGTGGACGGGGGGGAATGAAGCTTTCTTT. The V call is TRBV5-5, the J call TRBJ1-1, with D tentatively TRBD1 (5 bases). The length of the CDR3 is 14 residues. Looked up from germline, CDR1 is SGHKS and CDR2 is YYEKEE (reference sequence). V was pared by 4 bases and J by 7 bases, with 17 bases between. The whole variable domain, remainder taken from reference TRBV5-5 and TRBJ1-1, is DAGVTQSPTHLIKTRGQQVTLRCSPISGHKSVSWYQQVLGQGPQFIFQYYEKEERGRGNFPDRFSARQFPNYSSELNVNALLLGDSALYLCASSPWTGGNEAFFGQGTRLTVV.

This chain connects TRBV5-4 to TRBJ1-2, with TRBD1 matching over 8 bases. The CDR3 runs 15 residues. V lost 3 bases to trimming and J lost 5 bases; unmatched junction nucleotides: 9. Germline V gene lookup returns CDR1 SGHNT and CDR2 YYREEE (reference sequence). The CDR3 nucleotides read TGTGCCAGCAGCTCGCAGGGGGCGTTTCGGTATGGCTACACCTTC. It yields the protein CASSSQGAFRYGYTF.

V gene TRBV28 combines with J gene TRBJ2-7, with D perhaps matching TRBD1 (6 bases). The germline V gene encodes CDR1 MDHEN and CDR2 SYDVKM. The CDR3 consists of 17 residues. Trimming removed 5 bases from V and 0 bases from J, with 20 bases in between. The CDR3 DNA sequence: TGTGCCAGCAGTGTATCATACCGGGACATAAGCTCCTACGAGCAGTACTTC. It codes for CASSVSYRDISSYEQYF. Filled out from reference TRBV28 and TRBJ2-7, the complete variable domain reads DVKVTQSSRYLVKRTGEKVFLECVQDMDHENMFWYRQDPGLGLRLIYFSYDVKMKEKGDIPEGYSVSREKKERFSLILESASTNQTSMYLCASSVSYRDISSYEQYFGPGTRLTVT.

The gene calls are TRBV9 and TRBJ2-1; 10 bases are shared with TRBD2. V lost 0 bases to trimming and J lost 5 bases; unmatched junction nucleotides: 5. Per the germline V gene, CDR1 is SGDLS and CDR2 is YYNGEE. The CDR3 length is 16 residues. The CDR3 DNA follows: TGTGCCAGCAGCGTAGCCCTAGCGGGAGTCGACAATGAGCAGTTCTTC. Translated: CASSVALAGVDNEQFF.

The V call is TRBV18, the J call TRBJ2-1; TRBD2 might be the D (5 bases). This CDR3 has 14 amino acids. With 3 bases removed from V and 2 bases from J, the gap between germline ends came to 8 bases. Per germline, CDR1 KGHSH and CDR2 LQKENI. The chain's CDR3 is CASSPSATYNEQFF. CDR3 DNA: TGTGCCAGCTCACCTAGCGCGACCTACAATGAGCAGTTCTTC.

This clone was seen a handful of times. The chain joins TRBV5-1 to TRBJ2-7; D call uncertain. CDR1 is SGHRS, CDR2 YFSETQ, per germline. The CDR3 has 14 amino acids. V was pared by 0 bases and J by 1 base, with 8 bases between. CDR3 in DNA: TGCGCCAGCAGCTTGGTTCAGGCTTCCTACGAGCAGTACTTC. Its protein product is CASSLVQASYEQYF.

The chain links TRBV3-1 (or the pseudogene TRBV3-2) to TRBJ2-1, with 9 bases lining up with TRBD2. Germline values: CDR1 LGHDT, CDR2 YNNKEL (reference sequence). There are 16 residues in the CDR3. Losses at the gene ends were 4 bases for V and 2 bases for J; bases not matched to a gene: 6. As DNA, the CDR3 is TGTGCCAGCAGCCCTGCCGGCGGGAGGGCCTACAATGAGCAGTTCTTC. It yields the protein CASSPAGGRAYNEQFF.

This chain links TRBV18 with TRBJ2-7, with TRBD2 as a possible D gene (5 bases). The CDR3 sequence is 13 residues long. Germline values: CDR1 KGHSH, CDR2 LQKENI. V lost 0 bases and J 4 bases, leaving 7 bases between the germline ends. CDR3 amino acids: CASSPPGGYEQYF. CDR3 DNA: TGTGCCAGCTCACCACCCGGCGGGTACGAGCAGTACTTC.

The rearrangement joins TRBV5-1 to TRBJ1-2; D perhaps matches TRBD1 (5 bases). The CDR3 is made up of 14 amino acids. The germline V gene encodes CDR1 SGHRS and CDR2 YFSETQ. V was cut by 6 bases and J by 6 bases, with 18 bases left in between. CDR3 sequence reads: CASTNPGRGDGYTF. The CDR3 DNA reads as TGCGCCAGCACCAACCCGGGGAGGGGCGATGGCTACACCTTC.

The V gene is TRBV3-1 (or the pseudogene TRBV3-2), the J gene TRBJ2-3; 7 bases align to TRBD2. J gave up 5 bases and V 1 base, and 9 bases lay outside the gene matches. The CDR3 runs 16 residues. Germline V gene data show CDR1 as LGHDT and CDR2 as YNNKEL (reference sequence). CDR3 coding DNA: TGTGCCAGCAGCCAAGTTCAGCGGGGAAAAGGAGATACGCAGTATTTT. It specifies CASSQVQRGKGDTQYF.

The chain couples TRBV27 to TRBJ1-5; perhaps TRBD1 as D (6 bases). The CDR3 covers 19 residues. Deletions cut 5 bases from V and 0 bases from J, with 23 bases between. Germline CDR1 and CDR2: MNHEY and SMNVEV (reference sequence). As DNA, the CDR3 is TGTGCCAGCAGTCCGATTCGAGGACAGCTCCATTATAGCAATCAGCCCCAGCATTTT. It specifies CASSPIRGQLHYSNQPQHF.

This chain joins TRBV3-1 (or the pseudogene TRBV3-2) and TRBJ1-2; 9 nucleotides align to TRBD1. The V and J ends lost 2 bases and 12 bases, in that order; junction bases with no gene match: 7. This CDR3 spans 13 amino acids. CDR1 is LGHDT, CDR2 YNNKEL, per germline (reference sequence). The CDR3 reads CASSQRDRARNTF. As DNA, the CDR3 is TGTGCCAGCAGCCAACGGGACAGGGCCAGAAACACCTTC.

J is TRBJ2-5 and V is TRBV30; 8 bases fit TRBD2. CDR1 and CDR2 from the germline V gene are GTSNPN and SVGIG (reference sequence). V trimming: 2 bases; J trimming: 4 bases; junction bases outside the gene matches: 6. The CDR3 covers 14 residues. The CDR3 region has the DNA TGTGCCTGGAGTCGCGGGGGGAAAGGAGAGACCCAGTACTTC. The encoded protein is CAWSRGGKGETQYF.

The chain couples TRBV28 to TRBJ2-7, with 7 bases identical to TRBD1. The CDR3 is 13 residues long. V dropped 2 bases and J dropped 6; count of bases not matched to a gene: 4. From germline, CDR1 is MDHEN and CDR2 SYDVKM. The CDR3 region has the DNA TGTGCCAGCAGTTTACCCAACAGGGGCGAGCAGTACTTC. Its protein is CASSLPNRGEQYF. Combining the CDR3 with reference TRBV28 and TRBJ2-7 gives the whole variable domain DVKVTQSSRYLVKRTGEKVFLECVQDMDHENMFWYRQDPGLGLRLIYFSYDVKMKEKGDIPEGYSVSREKKERFSLILESASTNQTSMYLCASSLPNRGEQYFGPGTRLTVT.

The sample holds a few counts of this clone. The chain has TRBV7-9 and TRBJ2-1, with a weak D call TRBD2 (5 bases). Germline assignment: CDR1 SEHNR and CDR2 FQNEAQ (reference sequence). V dropped 3 bases and J dropped 4 bases, with 19 bases sitting between them. The CDR3 is 17 amino acids. CDR3 nucleotides: TGTGCCAGCAGCTTGGAGGCCTTACCTACGATTTACAATGAGCAGTTCTTC. This translates into CASSLEALPTIYNEQFF.

V gene TRBV28 combines with J gene TRBJ2-3, with D perhaps matching TRBD1 (6 bases). Trimming removed 5 bases at V and 4 bases at J, with 16 bases between. CDR3 length: 15 residues. Germline CDR1 and CDR2: MDHEN and SYDVKM. Written as DNA, the CDR3 is TGTGCCAGCAGTGTTCGCGTACAGGGCTCAGATACGCAGTATTTT. Encoded protein: CASSVRVQGSDTQYF. Supplemented by reference TRBV28 and TRBJ2-3, the full variable domain reads DVKVTQSSRYLVKRTGEKVFLECVQDMDHENMFWYRQDPGLGLRLIYFSYDVKMKEKGDIPEGYSVSREKKERFSLILESASTNQTSMYLCASSVRVQGSDTQYFGPGTRLTVL.

The genes are TRBV28 and TRBJ2-7; 10 nucleotides match TRBD2. Germline V gene lookup returns CDR1 MDHEN and CDR2 SYDVKM. The ends lost 6 bases at V and 0 bases at J; junction bases unmatched: 8. The length of the CDR3 is 16 residues. CDR3 DNA sequence: TGTGCCAGCAGCCCGATCGGACTAGCGGACTCCTACGAGCAGTACTTC. This sequence encodes CASSPIGLADSYEQYF.

This clone was recorded once. The J gene is TRBJ2-7, the V gene TRBV18; weak D call: TRBD1 (9 bases). Trimming removed 4 bases from V and 4 bases from J, with 17 bases in between. From germline, CDR1 is KGHSH and CDR2 LQKENI. This CDR3 has 15 amino acids. CDR3 region: CASSLGRDRVYEQYF. CDR3 sequence (DNA): TGTGCCAGCTCACTCGGGAGGGACAGGGTTTACGAGCAGTACTTC.

V and J are TRBV19 and TRBJ2-1, with 8 bases aligning to TRBD2. The junction had 11 bases not matched to a gene; V was cut back by 10 bases and J by 6 bases. The CDR3 is made up of 14 amino acids. The germline V gene encodes CDR1 LNHDA and CDR2 SQIVND (reference sequence). Written as DNA, the CDR3 is TGTGCCACCCGCCTCGGGAGGGGCGTCAATGAGCAGTTCTTC. Translated, it gives CATRLGRGVNEQFF.

V and J are TRBV2 and TRBJ1-3, with TRBD1 as a possible D gene (5 bases). Germline CDR1 is SNHLY and CDR2 is FYNNEI. The CDR3 totals 19 residues. Deletions cut 8 bases from V and 0 bases from J, with 26 bases between. The CDR3 DNA follows: TGTGCCAGCTGCCCCCCCCGTCGCTCGGCAGGGCCCTCTGGAAACACCATATATTTT. Translation gives CASCPPRRSAGPSGNTIYF.

The V call is TRBV4-1, the J call TRBJ1-4; TRBD1 might be the D (5 bases). The CDR3 is 16 residues long. V was clipped by 3 bases and J by 4 bases, with 15 bases between them. Germline CDR1 is MGHRA and CDR2 is YSYEKL. The CDR3 reads CASSHSRVQVNEKLFF. Written as DNA, the CDR3 is TGCGCCAGCAGCCATTCTCGGGTACAGGTTAATGAAAAACTGTTTTTT.

The chain's CDR3 is CASSSRVETQYF. In DNA, the CDR3 is TGTGCCAGCAGTTCCAGGGTAGAGACCCAGTACTTC. This rearrangement joins TRBV28 to TRBJ2-5; D might be TRBD1 (5 bases). CDR3 length: 12 amino acids. V was clipped by 4 bases and J by 4 bases, with 7 bases between them. CDR1 is MDHEN, CDR2 SYDVKM, per germline.

The rearrangement joins TRBV7-2 to TRBJ2-5; 7 nucleotides match TRBD2. Germline values: CDR1 SGHTA, CDR2 FQGNSA. Trimming took 5 bases from V and 2 from J; bases not matched to a gene: 11. The CDR3 has 16 residues. The CDR3 DNA reads as TGTGCCAGCAGCGTAGGCCCTACTAGCGCACAAGAGACCCAGTACTTC. It codes for CASSVGPTSAQETQYF. Full variable domain (outside the CDR3, taken from reference TRBV7-2 and TRBJ2-5): GAGVSQSPSNKVTEKGKDVELRCDPISGHTALYWYRQSLGQGLEFLIYFQGNSAPDKSGLPSDRFSAERTGGSVSTLTIQRTQQEDSAVYLCASSVGPTSAQETQYFGPGTRLLVL.

Written as DNA, the CDR3 is TGTGCCAGCAGCTTAGCTTTCTCGGTGATCGGGGAGCTGTTTTTT. This encodes CASSLAFSVIGELFF. This chain uses TRBV7-2 with TRBJ2-2; D is uncertain. Trimming shortened V by 0 bases and J by 7 bases, and 12 bases separated the two germline ends. This CDR3 contains 15 residues. Germline lookup yields CDR1 SGHTA and CDR2 FQGNSA.

The chain carries TRBV27 and TRBJ2-7; TRBD1 agrees at 8 bases. The CDR3 spans 15 residues. From germline, CDR1 is MNHEY and CDR2 SMNVEV (reference sequence). V lost 2 bases to trimming and J lost 2 bases; unmatched junction nucleotides: 5. The CDR3 sequence is CASSLHGTGTYEQYF. The CDR3 DNA sequence: TGTGCCAGCAGTTTACACGGGACAGGAACCTACGAGCAGTACTTC.

J is TRBJ2-7 and V is TRBV7-9; 7 bases agree with TRBD2. The CDR3 is 16 amino acids. Germline V lookup: CDR1 SEHNR, CDR2 FQNEAQ (reference sequence). The ends lost 5 bases at V and 4 bases at J; junction bases unmatched: 14. CDR3 nucleotide sequence: TGTGCCAGCAGCGGGAGGAGCGGGGTTGTTTTTTACGAGCAGTACTTC. Protein: CASSGRSGVVFYEQYF.

The chain recombines TRBV20-1 with TRBJ1-2; 7 positions agree with TRBD1. V trimming: 2 bases; J trimming: 10 bases; junction bases outside the gene matches: 4. Germline-derived CDR1 and CDR2 are DFQATT and SNEGSKA (reference sequence). The CDR3 has 11 residues. The CDR3 is CSARQGGIYTF. The CDR3 DNA reads TGCAGTGCTAGACAGGGGGGCATCTACACCTTC.